The sample holds a few counts of the clone carrying this T cell receptor beta chain. Per the germline V gene, CDR1 is MGHRA and CDR2 is YSYEKL. The CDR3 covers 17 residues. The V segment lost 5 bases and the J segment 4 bases; nucleotides outside the gene matches: 15. The data belong to a study of blood T cell repertoires in COVID-19. For the study at large: Samples representing acute and convalescent COVID-19 were sourced from the United States, Italy and Spain. T cells, B-cell-depleted T cells, or PBMCs supplied cDNA or gDNA.

Original handling: The assay estimated nucleated cells by amplifying reference gene primers. Here immunoSEQ multiplex PCR was the method, and the copy in TCRdb shows in-frame clones only, minus some. That table furnishes V, J and clone size, whereas the DNA furnished D and trimming. This sample carries about 94,000 clones, about 89% of them seen once, and the ten largest clones take around 7%. The chain has TRBV4-1 and TRBJ1-2; 8 bases match TRBD1. The sequencing input was peripheral blood. The origin of this receptor is a human donor with acute or convalescent COVID-19. The donor label of this sample is uncertain. CDR3 residues: CASSTMIRGPMGYGYTF. CDR3 in DNA: TGCGCCAGCAGCACTATGATCAGGGGGCCCATGGGCTATGGCTACACCTTC.